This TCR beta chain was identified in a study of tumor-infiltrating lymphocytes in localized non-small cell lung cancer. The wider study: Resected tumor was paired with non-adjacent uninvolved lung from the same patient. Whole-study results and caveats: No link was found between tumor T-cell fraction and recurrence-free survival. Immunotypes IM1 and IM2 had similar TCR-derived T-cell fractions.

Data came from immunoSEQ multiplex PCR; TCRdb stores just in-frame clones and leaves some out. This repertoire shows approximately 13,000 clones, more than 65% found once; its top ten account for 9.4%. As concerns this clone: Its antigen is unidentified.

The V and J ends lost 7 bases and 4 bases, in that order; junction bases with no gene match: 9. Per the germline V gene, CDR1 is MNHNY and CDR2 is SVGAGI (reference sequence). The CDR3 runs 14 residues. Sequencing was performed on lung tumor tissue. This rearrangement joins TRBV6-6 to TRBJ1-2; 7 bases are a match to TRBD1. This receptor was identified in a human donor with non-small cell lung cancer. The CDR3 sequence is CASTETGSAYGYTF. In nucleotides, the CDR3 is TGTGCCAGCACCGAGACAGGGTCTGCCTATGGCTACACCTTC.